This T cell receptor (beta chain) was recovered during a study of cytomegalovirus exposure and HLA in healthy donors listed by TCRdb under 2017. About the full investigation: An earlier analysis of some 550 of the donors reported 250 to 350 Gb of sequence data and approximately 110 million unique TCR beta sequences from about 200 million T cells. The genetic ancestry cluster associated with self-reported Caucasian donors included about 81% of the approximately 430 genotyped donors. Roughly 5 DR-DQ haplotypes were handled as single units for association and clustering, since linkage in the cohort was strong. In a later genetic analysis, genome-wide SNP genotypes for about 65% of the 666 donors were used, and that subset was treated as a discovery cohort. Class I and class II HLA loci were covered by the typing at four-digit resolution. About 280 gigabases of sequencing data and approximately 85 million unique TCR sequences were included in an early release covering about 620 HLA-typed donors. Alongside the repertoire data, information on donor age, sex, ethnicity and CMV serostatus was compiled. High-throughput TCR immunosequencing, statistical association of individual TCRs with disease status, and machine learning were combined to predict cytomegalovirus infection status. The number of typed donors differed by locus: roughly 629-630 for A, B, C, DRB1 and DQB1; 522 for DQA1; over 600 for DPA1; and 400 to 480 for DPB1. The study aimed to test whether signatures of past pathogen exposure could be identified by cataloging public T cell receptors. The study profiled the T cell repertoires of under 850 subjects by immunosequencing and related them to cytomegalovirus serostatus. A later analysis re-examined previously published TCR beta repertoires from 610 or so donors and added high-resolution HLA genotyping to investigate patterns of TCR occurrence. An earlier analysis of several hundred of the donors applied high-throughput TCR beta sequencing to assess whether each TCR beta V gene segment acted as functional or pseudogenic. Among almost 400 genotyped donors of the cohort, an average of approximately 250,000 unique TCR beta nucleotide sequences were sequenced per donor, roughly 18% of them non-productive. All discovery cohort repertoires had been generated using a single sequencing platform. Rather than drawing on any new phenotypic data, the later analysis identified candidate immune exposures from TCR beta sequences and the way those sequences occurred across donors. Besides the first cohort of 500 to 700 subjects, a separate validation cohort made up of roughly 130 different subjects was used. Paper-wide results and their limitations: Presence/absence analyses assumed roughly uniform sequencing depth across donors, an assumption that may not hold. The sequencing pipeline was judged likely to have produced a cluster of highly shared sequence variants as a technical artifact. The earlier analysis of approximately 560 of the donors excluded about 16 rarely observed V segments, including chromosome 9 orphons, because counts were too low. Because HLA typing was missing for some donors at each locus, association tests included only the typed subset. The authors suggested that the approach could potentially be extended to other disease states and immunological phenotypes. In a later analysis, several top co-occurrence clusters were reported to appear linked to parvovirus B19, influenza, CMV and Epstein-Barr virus. In an earlier analysis of some 500 of the donors, most TCR beta V segments appeared in productive rearrangements about 87% or about 30% of the time, broadly matching IMGT annotations. The study listed 150 to 200 TCR beta chains as associated with cytomegalovirus. In vitro tests confirmed that a few of the cytomegalovirus-associated TCR beta chains recognize cytomegalovirus antigens. In a later analysis, HLA-associated TCR beta chains were found to be more clonally expanded and to have lower generation probabilities than equally common non-associated chains. V-gene and J-gene trimming of TCR beta chains was associated with a missense DCLRE1C variant in a later genetic analysis, and the association was replicated in an independent cohort. A further reported finding was that TCR beta sequences accurately predicted the HLA-A and HLA-B alleles for most subjects in the first cohort. The only immune exposure information available for the cohort was CMV serostatus. Most TCR sequences were seen in very few donors, while some public TCRs were found in many individuals. Linkage disequilibrium might explain the correlated functional status among segregating V segments, but an unknown experimental factor could not be excluded. Compared with the approximately 710-donor mean, donors in an Asian-associated ancestry cluster had fewer N-insertions in productive TCRs, according to a later genetic analysis. Strong co-occurrence of HLA alleles, especially DR and DQ, made assigning TCR associations to individual alleles difficult. A later analysis found that most CMV-associated TCR beta chains appeared HLA-restricted, with HLA associations seemingly driven largely by CMV exposure. Specific HLA alleles were associated with 15,000 to 20,000 TCR beta sequences at a false discovery rate of 0.05 in a later analysis. The classifier was reported to diagnose cytomegalovirus status with high specificity and sensitivity in both the original cohort and the validation cohort. A later analysis found that TCR association rates varied across HLA loci, with DRB1 alleles showing the most associated TCRs and HLA-C alleles the fewest. In this cohort, only TCR beta chains were sequenced, and detectable features were limited by the absence of alpha or paired-chain data.

Library creation used the immunoSEQ multiplex PCR assay. The multiplex PCR relied on a mix of 60 forward primers for TCR Vbeta segments and 13 reverse primers for TCR Jbeta segments. A multiplex PCR assay on genomic DNA amplified the CDR3 region of rearranged TCR beta genes. On the Illumina HiSeq System, the amplified TCR beta libraries were sequenced as 87-base-pair reads. Under the source paper's analysis protocol: A later analysis counted about 76 million unique TCR beta chains across the 700 or so repertoires, and roughly 9.9 million of these chains were shared by at least two donors. A nearest-neighbor algorithm error-corrected the raw reads and collapsed the reads into unique sequences, merging closely related sequences to remove PCR and sequencing errors. CDR3 sequences were aligned to IMGT reference sequences to assign V, D and J gene segments. Each retained sequence needed at least a six-nucleotide match to both a V gene segment and a J gene segment. Rearrangements were called productive when the CDR3 lacked stop codons and stayed in frame with V and J; all others were non-productive. CDR3 was defined according to IMGT convention as the region running from the second conserved V-encoded cysteine to the conserved J-encoded phenylalanine. The earlier analysis of 550 to 650 of the donors excluded any sequence lacking an unambiguous match to a single V gene segment. In an earlier analysis of approximately 590 of the donors, a V segment was called functional when productive rearrangements were above 56.7%, and segregating when the standard deviation between donors exceeded 5%. A statistical classification framework was built for diagnosing cytomegalovirus status from the catalog of TCR beta chain sequences. In a later analysis, TCR nucleotide sequences were compared against IMGT/GENE-DB human TR gene sequences so that V and J genes could be assigned. In a later analysis, CDR3 sequences and most-parsimonious VDJ recombination scenarios were assigned using the TCRdist pipeline. In a later analysis, each TCR beta chain was defined by its CDR3 amino acid sequence together with its V-gene family, and reads lacking a unique V-gene family were excluded. In a later analysis, fewer than 600 highly shared, low-generation-probability nucleotide sequences were removed to address suspected cross-contamination and a sequencing artifact. In a later analysis, a clonal expansion index for each public chain was calculated from normalized within-repertoire ranks of inferred template counts. In a later analysis, generation probabilities were computed using a VDJ recombination model fitted to out-of-frame rearrangements, and the results were checked against IGoR. In a later analysis, TCR-TCR, TCR-HLA and TCR-CMV co-occurrence was scored with hypergeometric tests, and a repertoire-size bias correction was applied to TCR pairs. In a later analysis, false discovery rates were estimated by permuting HLA or CMV assignments 20 times. In a later analysis, co-occurring TCRs were grouped using DBSCAN, and TCRdist sequence similarity was added for clustering within HLA-allele-positive subsets. Co-occurrence clustering excluded repertoires with fewer than 30,000 or more than 120,000 public chains, plus five with anomalous nucleotide sharing. This is the immuneACCESS table as TCRdb keeps it, with only in-frame sequences that have V and J called. A part of the clones is gone; compared with another copy, unresolved V genes explain less than half, and the rest is unexplained. That table gives V, J and clone size, and the DNA gave D and trimming. Counted in this sample were about 120,000 clones; about 81% of them appeared once. About 2.7% of the sample rests with the top ten.

This clone was observed a single time. No antigen is known for it. Base-call qualities are not available, and no considerably larger clone is one nucleotide away. The cohort was made up of approximately 670 healthy bone marrow donors. Cohort members were all nominally healthy when sampled, although unrecorded immune exposures were likely present. The donor was CMV seropositive and belonged to the group of over 250 seropositive cohort members. Each donor provided a peripheral blood sample, and peripheral blood mononuclear cells were used for TCR beta sequencing. The Qiagen DNeasy Blood Extraction Kit was used to extract genomic DNA from the blood cell samples. Material: PBMCs. The sequence was collected from a woman aged 40-49 years in good health and CMV-seropositive.

The CDR3 protein is CSAPGQGDTEAFF. The sequenced DNA: TGCAGCGCCCCTGGACAGGGGGACACTGAAGCTTTCTTT. This sequence uses TRBV29-1 and TRBJ1-1; 10 bases in the middle match TRBD1. The CDR3 goes from the cysteine to the phenylalanine over 13 residues. Only CDR3 DNA remains: 39 bases, in frame from the first base. As encoded in the germline V gene, CDR1 is SQVTM while CDR2 is ANQGSEA. Here V drops 7 bases and J drops 3 bases, and the junction holds 5 bases not matched to any gene.